This entry describes one T cell receptor beta chain. Its antigen remains unidentified. These data are taken from a study of cytomegalovirus exposure and HLA in healthy donors. Broader study findings: The investigators catalogued some 160 TCR beta chains as cytomegalovirus-associated.

Only in-frame clones appear in the TCRdb table, and some are missing; sequencing was by immunoSEQ multiplex PCR. The sample yields tens of thousands of clones, around nine tenths seen once. Sequenced material: PBMCs. The receptor was isolated from a woman aged 18-35 years in good health and CMV-seropositive.

In DNA, the CDR3 is TGTGCCAGCACCCCCCGGGGGAATTCACCCCTCCACTTT. Protein sequence: CASTPRGNSPLHF. The chain couples TRBV28 to TRBJ1-6; tentatively, D is TRBD1 (5 bases). The CDR3 contains 13 residues. CDR1 and CDR2 from the germline V gene are MDHEN and SYDVKM. V was trimmed by 7 bases and J by 7 bases, leaving 11 bases between them.